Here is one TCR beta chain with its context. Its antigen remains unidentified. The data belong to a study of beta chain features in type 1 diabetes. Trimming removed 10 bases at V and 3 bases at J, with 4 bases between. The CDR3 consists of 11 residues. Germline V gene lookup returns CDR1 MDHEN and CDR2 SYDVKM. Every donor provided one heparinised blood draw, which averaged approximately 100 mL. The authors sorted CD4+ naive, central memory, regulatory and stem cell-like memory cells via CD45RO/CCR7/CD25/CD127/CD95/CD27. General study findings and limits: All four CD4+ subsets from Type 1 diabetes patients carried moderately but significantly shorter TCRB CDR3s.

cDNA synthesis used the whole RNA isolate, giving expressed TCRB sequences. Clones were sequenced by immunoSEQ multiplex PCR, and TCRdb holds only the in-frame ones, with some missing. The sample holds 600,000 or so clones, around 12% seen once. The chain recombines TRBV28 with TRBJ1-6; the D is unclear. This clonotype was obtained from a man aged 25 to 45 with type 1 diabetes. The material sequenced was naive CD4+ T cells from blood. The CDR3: CAIGYNSPLHF. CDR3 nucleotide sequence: TGTGCCATTGGCTATAATTCACCCCTCCACTTT.